This passage covers 18 T cell receptor beta chains from one sample sequenced in a study of cytotoxic CD8 clonotypes in ibrutinib-treated CLL. Clones were read by immunoSEQ multiplex PCR, and TCRdb kept only the in-frame ones, dropping some. The sample consists of 53,000 or so clones, approximately 54% of them appearing once. Here the sequenced sample was PBMCs, taken at disease progression, from a patient treated with ibrutinib. All receptors derive from a human donor with chronic lymphocytic leukemia.

This clone was counted many times. The chain is built from TRBV28 and TRBJ1-6; D possibly corresponds to TRBD1 (5 bases). CDR3 length equals 14 residues. Trimming removed 3 bases at V and 7 bases at J, with 10 bases between. Germline values: CDR1 MDHEN, CDR2 SYDVKM. CDR3 coding DNA: TGTGCCAGCAGTTTCCCTTGGGGCAATTCACCCCTCCACTTT. Translating gives CASSFPWGNSPLHF.

The gene calls are TRBV28 and TRBJ1-4, with no clear D. Trimming left V 6 bases short and J 0 bases short, with 17 bases between. CDR1 and CDR2 from the germline V gene are MDHEN and SYDVKM. The CDR3 is made up of 17 amino acids. In DNA form, the CDR3 reads TGTGCCAGCAGCCCCGGCGGGTGGGATGCAACTAATGAAAAACTGTTTTTT. Translation gives CASSPGGWDATNEKLFF.

CDR3 DNA sequence: TGCGCCAGCAGCTTTTCCGGGGGAGGAAACACCATATATTTT. Amino acid sequence: CASSFSGGGNTIYF. V gene TRBV5-1 combines with J gene TRBJ1-3, with D possibly matching TRBD1 (5 bases). The CDR3 length is 14 residues. Looked up from germline, CDR1 is SGHRS and CDR2 is YFSETQ. With 2 bases removed from V and 4 bases from J, the gap between germline ends came to 10 bases.

The V gene is TRBV9, the J gene TRBJ1-2, with D possibly TRBD1 on 5 matching bases. The CDR3 totals 18 residues. The V and J ends lost 3 bases and 3 bases respectively, with 24 bases between them. Germline loops: CDR1 SGDLS, CDR2 YYNGEE. In nucleotides, the CDR3 is TGTGCCAGCAGCGATCCCTCCTCGGGACCTAGGGCGGACTATGGCTACACCTTC. Translating it yields CASSDPSSGPRADYGYTF.

In its sample, this clone was seen a few times. The chain employs TRBV7-2 and TRBJ2-7, with 9 positions matching TRBD2. This CDR3 has 14 amino acids. Germline V gene sequence: CDR1 SGHTA, CDR2 FQGNSA. Losses at the gene ends were 0 bases for V and 4 bases for J; bases not matched to a gene: 1. The CDR3 DNA is TGTGCCAGCAGCTTAGCTAGCGGGGGATACGAGCAGTACTTC. It encodes CASSLASGGYEQYF.

J is TRBJ1-3 and V is TRBV27; D may be TRBD1 (5 bases). The CDR3 is 13 amino acids. V lost 3 bases and J 3 bases, leaving 6 bases between the germline ends. In germline, CDR1 is MNHEY, CDR2 SMNVEV (reference sequence). For the CDR3, the DNA is TGTGCCAGCAGTTTTAGGGGTGGAAACACCATATATTTT. Residues: CASSFRGGNTIYF.

The chain joins TRBV9 to TRBJ1-2; a weak D match, TRBD1 (5 bases). Germline CDR1 and CDR2: SGDLS and YYNGEE. This CDR3 comprises 12 residues. Trimming removed 7 bases at V and 8 bases at J, with 15 bases between. The DNA for the CDR3 is TGTGCCAGCCGGGACCGGGTTGACGGCTACACCTTC. This sequence encodes CASRDRVDGYTF.

The CDR3 loop is CASSVVPQNTDTQYF. CDR3 DNA: TGTGCCAGCAGCGTAGTTCCACAGAACACAGATACGCAGTATTTT. The chain is built from TRBV9 and TRBJ2-3; no clear D. CDR1 and CDR2 (germline): SGDLS, YYNGEE. CDR3 length equals 15 residues. With 0 bases removed from V and 2 bases from J, the gap between germline ends came to 10 bases.

The chain is built from TRBV9 and TRBJ2-3, with TRBD1 identical over 8 bases. Germline V gene sequence: CDR1 SGDLS, CDR2 YYNGEE. This CDR3 region has 18 residues. J lost 9 bases, V lost 3 bases, and 21 bases had no gene match. The CDR3 nucleotides are TGTGCCAGCAGCGCACCTCTGACAGGGGTTCACAGGGGGGAAACGCAGTATTTT. This encodes CASSAPLTGVHRGETQYF.

V is TRBV2 and J is TRBJ2-3; 8 nucleotides match TRBD2. The junction had 9 bases not matched to a gene; V was cut back by 0 bases and J by 1 base. From germline, CDR1 is SNHLY and CDR2 FYNNEI. This CDR3 has 18 amino acids. The CDR3 DNA reads as TGTGCCAGCAGTGAAGCGCGACGGACTAGCTTCGGCACAGATACGCAGTATTTT. This sequence encodes CASSEARRTSFGTDTQYF.

CDR3 sequence (DNA): TGTGCCAGCAGCGTAGCTACCGGACAAGAGACCCAGTACTTC. It encodes CASSVATGQETQYF. The chain recombines TRBV9 with TRBJ2-5; no firm D call. Germline lookup yields CDR1 SGDLS and CDR2 YYNGEE. The CDR3 covers 14 residues. The V gene lost 0 bases and the J gene lost 2 bases, with 8 bases spanning the gap.

The rearrangement uses TRBV30 and TRBJ1-6; D ambiguous. Germline loops: CDR1 GTSNPN, CDR2 SVGIG (reference sequence). V shed 4 bases and J shed 6 bases, with 10 bases lying between them. There are 13 residues in the CDR3. CDR3 in amino acids: CAWIGQLNSPLHF. Here the CDR3 DNA reads TGTGCCTGGATCGGGCAGCTTAATTCACCCCTCCACTTT.

The chain combines TRBV14 with TRBJ2-3; TRBD2 might be the D (5 bases). The CDR3 loop spans 13 amino acids. Trimming stripped 6 bases from V and 5 bases from J, with 12 bases between. Germline V gene lookup returns CDR1 SGHDN and CDR2 FVKESK. In DNA, the CDR3 is TGTGCCAGCAGGTCCGCAGCGGTAGATACGCAGTATTTT. Protein: CASRSAAVDTQYF. Using reference TRBV14 and TRBJ2-3 for the parts outside the CDR3, the full variable domain is EAGVTQFPSHSVIEKGQTVTLRCDPISGHDNLYWYRRVMGKEIKFLLHFVKESKQDESGMPNNRFLAERTGGTYSTLKVQPAELEDSGVYFCASRSAAVDTQYFGPGTRLTVL.

The CDR3 DNA reads as TGTGCCACCAGCAGAGTTGGAGGGGGCGTTACTGGGGCTTTCTTT. Protein product: CATSRVGGGVTGAFF. V and J are TRBV15 and TRBJ1-1; 7 bases are shared with TRBD1. V was clipped by 1 base and J by 11 bases; unmatched bases: 13. The CDR3 spans 15 residues. Germline V gene sequence: CDR1 LNHNV, CDR2 YYDKDF (reference sequence).

This clone was counted ten times or more. This rearrangement joins TRBV28 to TRBJ1-2; D gene uncertain. V shed 6 bases and J shed 1 base, with 12 bases lying between them. The CDR3 is 14 amino acids. CDR1 and CDR2 from the germline V gene are MDHEN and SYDVKM. The CDR3 loop is CASRRPGGNYGYTF. The DNA of the CDR3 is TGTGCCAGCAGACGACCGGGAGGTAACTATGGCTACACCTTC.

The rearrangement links TRBV4-1 to TRBJ2-1; no firm D call. The CDR3 is made up of 13 amino acids. Per the germline V gene, CDR1 is MGHRA and CDR2 is YSYEKL. The V and J ends lost 1 base and 8 bases respectively, with 9 bases between them. The CDR3 reads CASSQAEIDEQFF. In DNA, the CDR3 is TGCGCCAGCAGCCAAGCCGAAATAGATGAGCAGTTCTTC.

This clone was counted between two and nine times. The rearrangement joins TRBV30 to TRBJ2-3; the D call may be TRBD1 or TRBD2 (6 bases each). This CDR3 has 15 amino acids. Germline assignment: CDR1 GTSNPN and CDR2 SVGIG (reference sequence). The V gene lost 0 bases and the J gene lost 2 bases, with 12 bases spanning the gap. CDR3 DNA sequence: TGTGCCTGGAGTGTAGGGGGGACCCACACAGATACGCAGTATTTT. Protein sequence: CAWSVGGTHTDTQYF.

A single count supports this clone. The V gene is TRBV6-5, the J gene TRBJ1-1; no clear D. CDR1 is MNHEY, CDR2 SVGAGI, per germline. This CDR3 is built from 14 residues. V was shortened by 0 bases and J by 4 bases, with 9 bases between the two germline ends. The CDR3 region is CASSYSGVGTEAFF. CDR3 coding DNA: TGTGCCAGCAGTTACTCCGGTGTGGGCACTGAAGCTTTCTTT.